These 9 T cell receptor beta chains were all obtained from the same sample, sequenced in a study of blood T cells in healthy people across ages. A second PCR of 7 to 11 cycles used a sample-barcoded 5' primer and a J-beta primer mix. One entry per CDR3 protein, called by TCRdb with MiXCR from the 5' RACE reads. The sample contains roughly 800,000 distinct CDR3 sequences, around a quarter of which appear only once. This same sample was also taken into another study, of T cells of mothers and their children.

The source material was blood. All receptors come from a boy aged 5-17 years in good health.

This clonotype was seen a handful of times. The chain recombines TRBV25-1 with TRBJ1-5; D may be TRBD1 (6 bases). Germline V gene sequence: CDR1 MGHDK, CDR2 SYGVNS. Deletions cut 3 bases from V and 6 bases from J, with 6 bases between. This CDR3 comprises 12 residues. DNA for the CDR3: TGTGCCAGCAGTGACAGGGGTCAGCCCCAGCATTTT. Translating it yields CASSDRGQPQHF.

This CDR3 reads CASSQGVAGEPSYEQYF. CDR3 DNA: TGCGCCAGCAGCCAAGGGGTGGCGGGAGAGCCCTCCTACGAGCAGTACTTC. The V and J genes are TRBV4-3 and TRBJ2-7, with 7 bases lining up with TRBD2. V dropped 1 base and J dropped 0; count of bases not matched to a gene: 9. This CDR3 spans 17 amino acids. Germline V CDR1 and CDR2: LGHNA, YSLEER.

The rearrangement joins TRBV12-3 or TRBV12-4 to TRBJ2-5, with 9 bases that match TRBD1. The better agreement between TRBJ2-1 and the DNA end casts doubt on the J call. This CDR3 has 15 residues. CDR3: CASSPSRTGANEQFF. The CDR3 nucleotides read TGTGCCAGCAGTCCTTCCAGGACAGGGGCCAATGAGCAGTTCTTC.

The rearrangement uses TRBV5-1 and TRBJ2-7, with TRBD2 matching 9 bases. The V segment lost 4 bases and the J segment 5 bases; nucleotides outside the gene matches: 16. CDR1 and CDR2 (germline): SGHRS, YFSETQ. This CDR3 contains 17 residues. The CDR3 protein is CASSDDEDERGDDEQYF. The CDR3 region has the DNA TGCGCCAGCAGCGACGATGAAGATGAGCGGGGGGACGACGAGCAGTACTTC. Combining the CDR3 with reference TRBV5-1 and TRBJ2-7 gives the whole variable domain KAGVTQTPRYLIKTRGQQVTLSCSPISGHRSVSWYQQTPGQGLQFLFEYFSETQRNKGNFPGRFSGRQFSNSRSEMNVSTLELGDSALYLCASSDDEDERGDDEQYFGPGTRLTVT.

This clonotype occurred a few times. The J gene is TRBJ2-7, the V gene TRBV7-8; 7 positions match TRBD1. Germline V gives CDR1 SGHVS, CDR2 FQNEAQ. The CDR3 extends over 14 amino acids. Trimming removed 5 bases from V and 4 bases from J; junction bases left unmatched: 8. CDR3 DNA sequence: TGTGCCAGCAGCCTACAGGGGTCGAGGTACGAGCAGTACTTC. It is translated as CASSLQGSRYEQYF.

The rearrangement joins TRBV6-2 or TRBV6-3 to TRBJ2-2; D unresolved. Germline-derived CDR1 and CDR2 are MNHEY and SVGEGT. The CDR3 is 13 residues long. V lost 4 bases and J 8 bases, leaving 11 bases between the germline ends. The CDR3 nucleotides read TGTGCCAGCAGTTTTCCCCCGGTGGGGGAGCTGTTTTTT. It encodes CASSFPPVGELFF.

This clonotype was found once. The V gene is TRBV28, the J gene TRBJ2-3; a possible D gene is TRBD1 (5 bases). Germline V gene sequence: CDR1 MDHEN, CDR2 SYDVKM. The V gene lost 5 bases and the J gene lost 0 bases, with 18 bases spanning the gap. The CDR3 loop spans 17 amino acids. Here the CDR3 reads CASSQPARQSSTDTQYF. DNA for the CDR3: TGTGCCAGCAGTCAGCCTGCGAGACAGTCTAGCACAGATACGCAGTATTTT.

This clonotype was counted only a few times. The chain couples TRBV12-3 or TRBV12-4 to TRBJ1-2; no definite D call. The CDR3 loop spans 14 amino acids. V was clipped by 2 bases and J by 8 bases, with 15 bases between them. CDR3 coding DNA: TGTGCCAGCAGTTTAAGAGGGCACCTTAGCGGCTACACCTTC. Translated, it gives CASSLRGHLSGYTF.

This clonotype was counted a few times. The chain combines TRBV19 with TRBJ2-1, with TRBD1 matching over 8 bases. V lost 9 bases and J lost 3; bases outside the gene matches: 7. This CDR3 is 14 amino acids long. The V gene's germline CDR1 is LNHDA and CDR2 SQIVND (reference sequence). The CDR3 DNA reads TGTGCCAGCAACAGGGGGACAGTCTACAATGAGCAGTTCTTC. Protein product: CASNRGTVYNEQFF.